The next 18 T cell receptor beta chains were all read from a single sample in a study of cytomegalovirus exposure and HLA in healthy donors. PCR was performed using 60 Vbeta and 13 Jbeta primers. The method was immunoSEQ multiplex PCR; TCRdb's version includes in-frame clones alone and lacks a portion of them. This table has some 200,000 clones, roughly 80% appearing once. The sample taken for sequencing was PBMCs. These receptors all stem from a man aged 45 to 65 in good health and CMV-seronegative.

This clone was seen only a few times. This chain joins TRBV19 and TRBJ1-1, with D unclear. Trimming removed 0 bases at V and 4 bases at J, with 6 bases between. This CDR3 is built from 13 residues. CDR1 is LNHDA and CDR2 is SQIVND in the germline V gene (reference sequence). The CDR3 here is CASSIEESTEAFF. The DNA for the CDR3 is TGTGCCAGTAGTATAGAGGAGAGCACTGAAGCTTTCTTT.

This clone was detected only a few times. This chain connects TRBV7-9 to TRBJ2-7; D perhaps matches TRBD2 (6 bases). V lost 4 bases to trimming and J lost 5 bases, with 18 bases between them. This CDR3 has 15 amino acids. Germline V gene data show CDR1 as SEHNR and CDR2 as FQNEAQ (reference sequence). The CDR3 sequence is CASSYFGGSVDEQYF. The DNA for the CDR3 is TGTGCCAGCAGCTATTTTGGGGGGTCTGTCGACGAGCAGTACTTC.

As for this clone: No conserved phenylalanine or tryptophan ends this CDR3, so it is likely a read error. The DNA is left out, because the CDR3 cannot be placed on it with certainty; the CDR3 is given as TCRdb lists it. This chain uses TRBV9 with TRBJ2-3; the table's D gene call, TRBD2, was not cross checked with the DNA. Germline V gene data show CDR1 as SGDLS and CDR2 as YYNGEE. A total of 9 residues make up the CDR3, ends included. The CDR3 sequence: CASSPRTSL.

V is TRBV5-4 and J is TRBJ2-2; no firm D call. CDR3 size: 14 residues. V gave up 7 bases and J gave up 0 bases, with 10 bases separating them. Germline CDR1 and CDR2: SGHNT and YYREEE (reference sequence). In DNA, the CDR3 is TGTGCCAGCGGCCCCCCCGCGAACACCGGGGAGCTGTTTTTT. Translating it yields CASGPPANTGELFF.

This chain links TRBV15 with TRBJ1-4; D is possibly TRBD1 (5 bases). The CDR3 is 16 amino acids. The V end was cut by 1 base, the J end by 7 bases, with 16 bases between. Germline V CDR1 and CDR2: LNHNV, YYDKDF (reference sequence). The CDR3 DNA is TGTGCCACCAGCAGAGGGGGCGGGGCCCTGGGTGAAAAACTGTTTTTT. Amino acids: CATSRGGGALGEKLFF. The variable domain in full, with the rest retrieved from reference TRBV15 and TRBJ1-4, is DAMVIQNPRYQVTQFGKPVTLSCSQTLNHNVMYWYQQKSSQAPKLLFHYYDKDFNNEADTPDNFQSRRPNTSFCFLDIRSPGLGDTAMYLCATSRGGGALGEKLFFGSGTQLSVL.

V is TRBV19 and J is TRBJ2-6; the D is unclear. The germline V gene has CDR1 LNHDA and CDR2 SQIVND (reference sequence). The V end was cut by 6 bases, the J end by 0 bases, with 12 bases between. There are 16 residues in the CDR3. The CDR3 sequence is CASRETSRSGANVLTF. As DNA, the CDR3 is TGTGCCAGTAGGGAGACTTCCCGCTCTGGGGCCAACGTCCTGACTTTC. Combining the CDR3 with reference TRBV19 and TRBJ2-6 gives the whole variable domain DGGITQSPKYLFRKEGQNVTLSCEQNLNHDAMYWYRQDPGQGLRLIYYSQIVNDFQKGDIAEGYSVSREKKESFPLTVTSAQKNPTAFYLCASRETSRSGANVLTFGAGSRLTVL.

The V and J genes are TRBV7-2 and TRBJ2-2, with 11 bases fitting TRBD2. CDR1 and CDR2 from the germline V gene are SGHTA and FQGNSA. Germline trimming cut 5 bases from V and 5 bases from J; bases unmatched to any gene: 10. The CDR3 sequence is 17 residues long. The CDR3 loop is CASSPRLAGSSTGELFF. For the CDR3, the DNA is TGTGCCAGCAGCCCCAGACTAGCGGGGAGTAGTACCGGGGAGCTGTTTTTT.

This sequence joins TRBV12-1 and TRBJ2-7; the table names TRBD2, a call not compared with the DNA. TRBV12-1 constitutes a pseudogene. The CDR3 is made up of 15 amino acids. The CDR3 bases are TGTGCCAGCAGCCACCGTACCGGGGGGTACCACGAGCAGTACTTC. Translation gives CASSHRTGGYHEQYF.

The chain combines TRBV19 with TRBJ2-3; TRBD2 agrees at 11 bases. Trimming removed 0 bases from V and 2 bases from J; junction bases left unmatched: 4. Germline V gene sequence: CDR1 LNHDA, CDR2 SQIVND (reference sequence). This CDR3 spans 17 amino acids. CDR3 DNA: TGTGCCAGTAGTATAGACGCTAGCGGGGGGAACACAGATACGCAGTATTTT. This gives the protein CASSIDASGGNTDTQYF.

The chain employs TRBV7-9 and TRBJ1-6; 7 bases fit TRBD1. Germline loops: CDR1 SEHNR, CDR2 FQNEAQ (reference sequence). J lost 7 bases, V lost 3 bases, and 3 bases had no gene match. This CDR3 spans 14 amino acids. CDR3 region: CASSLDRSNSPLHF. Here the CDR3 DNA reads TGTGCCAGCAGCTTGGACAGGAGCAATTCACCCCTCCACTTT.

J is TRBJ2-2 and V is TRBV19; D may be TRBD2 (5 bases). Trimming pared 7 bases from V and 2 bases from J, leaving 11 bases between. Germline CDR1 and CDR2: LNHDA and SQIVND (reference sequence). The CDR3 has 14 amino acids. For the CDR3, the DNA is TGTGCCAGTACGAGGGCCGTTAACACCGGGGAGCTGTTTTTT. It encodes CASTRAVNTGELFF. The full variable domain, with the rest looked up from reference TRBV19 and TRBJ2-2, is DGGITQSPKYLFRKEGQNVTLSCEQNLNHDAMYWYRQDPGQGLRLIYYSQIVNDFQKGDIAEGYSVSREKKESFPLTVTSAQKNPTAFYLCASTRAVNTGELFFGEGSRLTVL.

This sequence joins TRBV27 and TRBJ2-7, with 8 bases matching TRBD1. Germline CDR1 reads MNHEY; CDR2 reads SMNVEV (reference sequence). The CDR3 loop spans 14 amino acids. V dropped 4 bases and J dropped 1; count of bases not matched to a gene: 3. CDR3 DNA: TGTGCCAGCAGTTCCAGGGGGCGATCCTACGAGCAGTACTTC. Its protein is CASSSRGRSYEQYF.

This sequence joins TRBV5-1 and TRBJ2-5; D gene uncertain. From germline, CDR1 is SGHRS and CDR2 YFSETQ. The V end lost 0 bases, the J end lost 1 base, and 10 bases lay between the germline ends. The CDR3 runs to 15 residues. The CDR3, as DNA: TGCGCCAGCAGCTTGGCCCAGGCGCCCCAAGAGACCCAGTACTTC. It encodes CASSLAQAPQETQYF.

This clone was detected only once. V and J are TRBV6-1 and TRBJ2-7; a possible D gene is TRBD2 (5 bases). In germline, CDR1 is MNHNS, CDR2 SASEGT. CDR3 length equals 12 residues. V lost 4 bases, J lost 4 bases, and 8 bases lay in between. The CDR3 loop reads CASSGSGYEQYF. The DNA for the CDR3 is TGTGCCAGCAGTGGCAGCGGTTACGAGCAGTACTTC.

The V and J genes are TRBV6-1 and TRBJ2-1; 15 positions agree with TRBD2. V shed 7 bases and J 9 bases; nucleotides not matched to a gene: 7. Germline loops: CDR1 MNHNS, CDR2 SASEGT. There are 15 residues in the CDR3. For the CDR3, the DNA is TGTGCCAGCACCCGGACTAGCGGGGGGGCCAGTGAGCAGTTCTTC. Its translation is CASTRTSGGASEQFF.

In nucleotides, the CDR3 is TGTGCCAGCAGCTCGGGACAGCGGACCACTGAAGCTTTCTTT. Residues: CASSSGQRTTEAFF. The rearrangement uses TRBV7-2 and TRBJ1-1; TRBD1 aligns across 7 bases. Germline trimming cut 4 bases from V and 4 bases from J; bases unmatched to any gene: 6. The CDR3 contains 14 residues. The germline CDR1 and CDR2 sequences are SGHTA and FQGNSA.

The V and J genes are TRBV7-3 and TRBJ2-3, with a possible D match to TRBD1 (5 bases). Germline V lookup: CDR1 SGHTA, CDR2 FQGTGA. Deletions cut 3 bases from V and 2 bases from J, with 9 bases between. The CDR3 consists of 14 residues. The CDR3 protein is CASSLRQTTDTQYF. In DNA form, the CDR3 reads TGTGCCAGCAGCTTGCGACAGACCACAGATACGCAGTATTTT.

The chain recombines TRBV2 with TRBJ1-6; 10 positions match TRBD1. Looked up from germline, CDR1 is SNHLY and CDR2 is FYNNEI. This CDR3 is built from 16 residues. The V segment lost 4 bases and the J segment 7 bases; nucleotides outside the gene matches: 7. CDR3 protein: CASSGPGTGANSPLHF. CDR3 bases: TGTGCCAGCAGTGGACCGGGGACAGGGGCGAATTCACCCCTCCACTTT.